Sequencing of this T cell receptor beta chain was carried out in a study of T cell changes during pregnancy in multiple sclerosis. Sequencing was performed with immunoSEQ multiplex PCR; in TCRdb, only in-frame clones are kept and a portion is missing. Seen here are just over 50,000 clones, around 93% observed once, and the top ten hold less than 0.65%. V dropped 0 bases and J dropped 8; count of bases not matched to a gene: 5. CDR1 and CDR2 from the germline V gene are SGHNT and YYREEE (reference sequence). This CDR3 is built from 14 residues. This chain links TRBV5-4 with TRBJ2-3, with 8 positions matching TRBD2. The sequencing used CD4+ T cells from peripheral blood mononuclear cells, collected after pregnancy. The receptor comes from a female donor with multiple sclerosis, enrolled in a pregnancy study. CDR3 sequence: CASSLGGGPGTQYF. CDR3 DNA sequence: TGTGCCAGCAGCTTGGGCGGGGGGCCGGGTACGCAGTATTTT.